This TCR beta chain derives from a study of blood T cell repertoires in COVID-19. The germline V gene has CDR1 LGHNA and CDR2 YNFKEQ. The CDR3 consists of 13 residues. The V end was cut by 4 bases, the J end by 10 bases, with 16 bases between. Study processing details: Cell counts per sample came from amplifying reference gene primers. Only in-frame clones appear in the TCRdb table, and some are missing; sequencing was by immunoSEQ multiplex PCR. V and J calls plus clone size are reproduced from that table; the DNA served to infer D and trimming. The repertoire holds 250,000 to 300,000 clones, 89% seen once, with less than 2% in the top ten.

This sequence was found in a woman aged 40 to 55 who had recovered from COVID-19. What was sequenced was PBMCs or T cells enriched from blood (not recorded which). This chain joins TRBV4-2 and TRBJ1-2, with D unclear. CDR3 bases: TGTGCCAGCAGCCTCGAGACATCGCCACTCTACACCTTC. Translating it yields CASSLETSPLYTF.